This entry features one T cell receptor beta chain sequence. Its antigen target is currently unknown. No base quality values were provided; no much bigger clone lies one nucleotide off. The data belong to a study of blood T cell repertoires in COVID-19 (dated by TCRdb to the early 2020s). Background on the whole study: Samples covering the acute and convalescent phases of COVID-19 were provided by collaborators in the United States, Italy and Spain. The prospective study material was composed of cDNA or gDNA derived from T cells, B-cell-depleted T cells, or PBMCs. Where available, HLA class I and class II types were obtained from metadata supplied by the sample provider rather than from assay-based typing. The samples were drawn from the first 160 participants of the ongoing ImmuneRACE study and from roughly 1,300 subjects provided by 6 global collaborators. Sample metadata almost always included a de-identified subject ID, COVID-19 status, age in years and sex. The repertoires were released in a freely available public database intended as a resource for research on the immune response to SARS-CoV-2. Deeply sampled blood TCRbeta repertoires from subjects exposed to, actively infected with, or recovered from COVID-19 were included in the dataset. The research as a whole found: How much clinical and demographic metadata was included differed by source and by participant, and the metadata was provided uncurated.

TCRbeta CDR3 regions were amplified from genomic DNA using the immunoSEQ Assay, a bias-controlled multiplex PCR. The study's processing was this. The number of nucleated cells in each sample was estimated by amplification of reference gene primers within the assay. To quantify the absolute abundance of each unique TCRbeta CDR3 rearrangement, sequence reads were collapsed and filtered. For each sample, productive Simpson clonality was calculated as the square root of Simpson's diversity index across productive rearrangements. TCRdb limited this immuneACCESS table to in-frame rearrangements with V and J called. A share of clones is missing; checked studies link under half to unresolved V genes, and the rest is unexplained. V and J calls and clone size are those listed in that table; D and trimming were worked out from the DNA. The sample table records roughly 220,000 clones; around 87% of these occur just once. The top ten clonotypes cover about 16% of the sample.

V is cut back by 5 bases and J by 6 bases, with 8 bases in the junction unmatched. The CDR1 and CDR2 encoded by the germline V gene (reference sequence) are MNHEY and SMNVEV. The CDR3 has 15 amino acids, counting the end cysteine and phenylalanine. Only the CDR3 portion is preserved as DNA: 45 bases, with reading frame beginning at the first base. Enrolling through a virtual design, the prospective study's participants ranged in age from roughly 18 to 100 years and lived across about two dozen United States geographic areas. In the prospective study, participants were assigned to cohorts based on the clinical history participants reported in a screening survey and a study questionnaire. Exposed participants had been in contact with someone with a PCR-confirmed or clinician-diagnosed COVID-19 case within 2 weeks of study entry. In the prospective study, mobile phlebotomists collected whole blood, serum and a nasopharyngeal or oropharyngeal swab from each participant. Additional blood draws and questionnaires over an approximately two-month period could optionally be provided by prospective study participants. Before DNA extraction, prospective study blood samples were shipped either frozen or at room temperature.

Sample: PBMCs or T cells enriched from blood (not recorded which). This TCR derives from a man aged 25 to 40 who had been exposed to COVID-19. The chain links TRBV27 with TRBJ2-1, with 9 bases aligning to TRBD1. In nucleotides, the sequence is TGTGCCAGCAGTCAAGGACAGGGGAGGTCCAATGAGCAGTTCTTC. This gives the protein CASSQGQGRSNEQFF.